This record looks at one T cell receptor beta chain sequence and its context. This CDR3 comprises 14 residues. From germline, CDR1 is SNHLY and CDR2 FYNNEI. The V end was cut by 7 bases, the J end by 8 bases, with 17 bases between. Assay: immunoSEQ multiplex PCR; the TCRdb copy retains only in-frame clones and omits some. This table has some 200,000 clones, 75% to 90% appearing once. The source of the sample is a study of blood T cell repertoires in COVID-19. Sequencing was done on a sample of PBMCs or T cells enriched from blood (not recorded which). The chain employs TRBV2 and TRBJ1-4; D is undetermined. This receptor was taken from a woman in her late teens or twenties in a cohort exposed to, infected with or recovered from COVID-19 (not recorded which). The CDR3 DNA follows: TGTGCCAGCATGTGGAGACTAGGGTTGGAAAAACTGTTTTTT. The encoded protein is CASMWRLGLEKLFF.